This paragraph covers one T cell receptor beta chain sequence. Its target antigen remains unknown. Within one base of it there is no much larger clone, and no base qualities were kept. Whole blood was collected in K2EDTA tubes by collaborating institutions according to the institutions' own protocols. For TCRbeta analysis, collaborators shipped samples in one of three forms: frozen whole blood, isolated PBMCs, or DNA extracted from either of those sample types. TCRbeta CDR3 regions were amplified from genomic DNA using the immunoSEQ Assay, a bias-controlled multiplex PCR. As for the original processing: The number of nucleated cells in each sample was estimated from the amplification of reference gene primers within the assay. To quantify the absolute abundance of each unique TCRbeta CDR3 rearrangement, sequence reads were collapsed and filtered. For each sample, productive Simpson clonality was calculated by taking the square root of Simpson's diversity index across productive rearrangements. TCRdb provides this immuneACCESS table in a form limited to in-frame rearrangements. Some clones are lacking; in checked studies, under half of them reflect an unresolved V gene, and why the rest are absent is not known. V and J calls and clone size are as listed in that table; D and trimming were resolved from the DNA. This sample is represented by more than 70,000 clones; roughly 90% of them were singletons. The ten largest clones add up to 0.7% to 0.9% of the sample.

This sample was included in a study of blood T cell repertoires in COVID-19 (dated by TCRdb to about 2020). About the investigation overall: Samples covering the acute and convalescent phases of COVID-19 were provided by collaborators in the United States, Italy and Spain. The prospective study material was composed of cDNA or gDNA derived from T cells, B-cell-depleted T cells, or PBMCs. Subjects who had been exposed to COVID-19, were actively infected with it, or had recovered from it provided the deeply sampled blood TCRbeta repertoires that made up the dataset. The repertoires were released in a freely available public database intended as a resource for research on the immune response to SARS-CoV-2. The samples were drawn from two sources: the first 160 participants of the ongoing ImmuneRACE study, and 1,000 to 1,500 subjects contributed by 6 global collaborators. Nearly every sample came with metadata listing a de-identified subject ID, COVID-19 status, age in years and sex. Where available, HLA class I and class II types were taken from metadata supplied by the sample provider and were not determined by assay-based typing. Study-level results and caveats: Clinical and demographic metadata were provided uncurated, with the amount varying by source and participant.

The CDR3 runs 14 residues from the cysteine to the phenylalanine. The CDR3 DNA has 42 bases and is translated from base 1. The germline V and J ends show losses of 4 bases and 8 bases respectively, and no gene match explains 5 bases of the junction. From the germline V gene, CDR1 is SNHLY and CDR2 is FYNNEI. The chain is assembled from TRBV2 and TRBJ1-6, and 7 bases in between align with TRBD1. The sequencing input was peripheral blood. The receptor was derived from a woman aged 80 or over with acute or convalescent COVID-19. CDR3 loop: CASSGRQGYSPLHF. The nucleotides read TGTGCCAGCAGTGGGCGACAGGGTTATTCACCCCTCCACTTT.